This TCR beta chain was sequenced during a study of shared clonotypes between healthy human individuals. Study outcomes and limitations: All-four-donor shared clonotypes had higher generation probabilities than non-shared clonotypes did. The sampled material consisted only of blood, and tissue repertoires are likely to differ.

The CDR3 has 14 amino acids. The V gene lost 0 bases and the J gene lost 6 bases, with 9 bases spanning the gap. Germline CDR1 is KGHSH and CDR2 is LQKENI. Across several immunoSEQ plates, the genomic DNA of each subset was split evenly. Only in-frame clones appear in the TCRdb table, and some are missing; sequencing was by immunoSEQ multiplex PCR. The profile shows around 2,000,000 clones, approximately 94% of them singletons. On this clone: Its antigen is still unknown.

Positively selected for CCR7, the CD45RO-negative cells used as naive CD8 cells excluded terminally differentiated effector memory CD45RA+ cells. This rearrangement joins TRBV18 to TRBJ2-1; no clear D gene. Sequencing was done on a sample of naive CD8+ T cells sorted from blood. The TCR comes from a man aged 18-30 years in good health. In nucleotides, the CDR3 is TGTGCCAGCTCACCACCATCCAGTGTCAATGAGCAGTTCTTC. This encodes CASSPPSSVNEQFF.